This note documents a single T cell receptor (beta chain) sequence. This entry comes from a study of blood T cell repertoires in COVID-19. Per the study methods: Estimation of nucleated cell counts was performed using reference gene primer amplification. Sequencing was performed with immunoSEQ multiplex PCR; in TCRdb, only in-frame clones are kept and a portion is missing. That table supplies the V and J calls and clone size; D and trimming were determined from the DNA. In the table there are 75,000 to 90,000 clones, 90% to 95% of which are singletons. The CDR3 runs to 14 residues. J gave up 1 base and V 6 bases, and 6 bases lay outside the gene matches. CDR1 is LNHDA and CDR2 is SQIVND in the germline V gene (reference sequence).

The TCR sequence derives from a woman between 50 and 59 years old in a cohort sampled during active COVID-19. Sequenced: peripheral blood. The J gene is TRBJ2-7, the V gene TRBV19; TRBD2 matches at 7 bases. For the CDR3, the DNA is TGTGCCAGTAGGAGCGGGGAACGATCCTACGAGCAGTACTTC. It yields the protein CASRSGERSYEQYF.